This paragraph reports one T cell receptor (beta chain). It has no known antigen specificity. Base-call qualities are not available, and no considerably larger clone is one nucleotide away. This sample was included in a study of CD8 T cells in ankylosing spondylitis (dated by TCRdb to 2016 to 2017). About the investigation overall: T cell receptor beta repertoires were profiled in healthy donors and ankylosing spondylitis patients so that disease-linked TCR variants could be found. The full study cohort comprised 25 ankylosing spondylitis patients and roughly 100 healthy donors. Peripheral blood samples were taken, and synovial fluid was additionally collected from ankylosing spondylitis patients.

Sequenced using an Illumina HiSeq 2500. Quantitative 5'-RACE with molecular barcodes was used to prepare TCR beta libraries. Per the source publication's procedure: A new computational method, built on a probabilistic model of VDJ rearrangement, was used to identify disease-linked TCR variants. TCRdb passed the public sequencing reads through fastp at Q25 and MiXCR, retaining productive beta sequences. For every CDR3 protein sequence, its rows merge into one entry that carries the most common genes and DNA. The V and J calls here are based on TCRdb, not the publication. This sample comprises roughly 670,000 distinct CDR3 sequences, around 20% of them detected only once. The ten top clones hold over 15% of the sample. V and J are truncated by 1 base and 0 bases respectively, leaving an intervening sequence of 11 bases. CDR1 DFQATT and CDR2 SNEGSKA were looked up in the germline V gene (reference sequence). From the cysteine up to the phenylalanine, the CDR3 has a length of 15 residues. Of all the DNA, just the CDR3 is kept, 45 bases in frame from base 1.

The investigation overall reported the following: Blood from ankylosing spondylitis patients appeared to be characterized by a TCR beta motif composed of under 10 highly homologous amino acid variants. The disease-linked clones showed a CD8+ phenotype and occurred at relatively low frequencies in peripheral blood. Some TCR beta motif variants had previously been reported in synovial fluid and blood of reactive arthritis patients, which suggested common disease-initiation mechanisms. According to the report, matched synovial fluid samples from ankylosing spondylitis patients were significantly enriched for the disease-linked clones.

Sequencing was carried out using blood, either unsorted or a sorted T cell fraction (not recorded which). The chain employs TRBV20-1 and TRBJ2-3; the D call could be TRBD1 or TRBD2, with each sharing 5 bases. The sequence was obtained from a male donor with ankylosing spondylitis. The CDR3 protein is CSARGGSPSTDTQYF. At the DNA level, the sequence is TGCAGTGCTAGAGGGGGGTCCCCGAGCACAGATACGCAGTATTTT.